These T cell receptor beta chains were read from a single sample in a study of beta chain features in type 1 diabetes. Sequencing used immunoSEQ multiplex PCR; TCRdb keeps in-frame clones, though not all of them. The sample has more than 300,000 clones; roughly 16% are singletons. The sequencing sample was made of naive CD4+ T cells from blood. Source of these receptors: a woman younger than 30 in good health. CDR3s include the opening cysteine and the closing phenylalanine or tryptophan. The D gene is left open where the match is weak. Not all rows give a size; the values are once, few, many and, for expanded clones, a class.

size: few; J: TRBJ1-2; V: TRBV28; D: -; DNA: TGTGCCAGCAGTTTTGGTACCCCAGGGAACGGCTACACCTTC; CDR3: CASSFGTPGNGYTF
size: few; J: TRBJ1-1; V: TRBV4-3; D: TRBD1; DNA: TGCGCCAGCAGCCAGGGACAGGACATCCCCACTGAAGCTTTCTTT; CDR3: CASSQGQDIPTEAFF
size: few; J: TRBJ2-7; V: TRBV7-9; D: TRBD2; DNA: TGTGCCAGCAGCTTACCGGGACTAGAGACGGAGCAGTACTTC; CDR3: CASSLPGLETEQYF
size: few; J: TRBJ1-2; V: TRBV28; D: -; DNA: TGTGCCAGCAATCTCCGGGGCTATGGCTACACCTTC; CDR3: CASNLRGYGYTF
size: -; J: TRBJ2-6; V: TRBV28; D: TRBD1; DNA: TGTGCCAGCAGTTTAGACAGGGGTTCCTCTGGGGCCAACGTCCTGACTTTC; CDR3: CASSLDRGSSGANVLTF
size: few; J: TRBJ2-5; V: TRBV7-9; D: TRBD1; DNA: TGTGCCAGCAGCTTAGCGACAGGGAGCGGGACCCAGTACTTC; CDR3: CASSLATGSGTQYF
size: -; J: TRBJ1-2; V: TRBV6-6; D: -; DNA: TGTGCCAGCAGGGACACTGTTAACTATGGCTACACCTTC; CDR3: CASRDTVNYGYTF
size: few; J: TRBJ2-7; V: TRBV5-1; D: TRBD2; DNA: TGCGCCAGCAGCTTATCGGGACTAGCGGGAGTGGGCGAGCAGTACTTC; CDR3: CASSLSGLAGVGEQYF
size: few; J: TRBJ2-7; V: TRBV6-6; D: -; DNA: TGTGCCAGCCAGGGGACCACCTACGAGCAGTACTTC; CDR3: CASQGTTYEQYF
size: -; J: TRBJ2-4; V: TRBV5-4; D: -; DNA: TGTGCCAGCAGCTTGTGGGGAGGAGCCAAAAACATTCAGTACTTC; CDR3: CASSLWGGAKNIQYF
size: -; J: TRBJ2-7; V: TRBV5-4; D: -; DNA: TGTGCCAGCAGCTCCCGACAGACCGGTGGTTACGAGCAGTACTTC; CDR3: CASSSRQTGGYEQYF
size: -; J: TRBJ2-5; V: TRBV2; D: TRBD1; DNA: TGTGCCAGCAGCACGGGACAGCAAGAGACCCAGTACTTC; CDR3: CASSTGQQETQYF
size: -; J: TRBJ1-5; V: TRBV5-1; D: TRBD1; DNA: TGCGCCAGCAGCTTGGATTGGGGACAGAGCAATCAGCCCCAGCATTTT; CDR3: CASSLDWGQSNQPQHF
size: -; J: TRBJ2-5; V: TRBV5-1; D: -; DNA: TGCGCCAGCAGCTTATCCAACACCCAAGAGACCCAGTACTTC; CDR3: CASSLSNTQETQYF
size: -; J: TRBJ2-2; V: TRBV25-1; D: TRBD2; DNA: TGTGCCAGCAGTTTGGGCGGGGGCACCGGGGAGCTGTTTTTT; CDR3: CASSLGGGTGELFF
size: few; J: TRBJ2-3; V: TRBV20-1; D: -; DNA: TGCAGTGCTTATAACACAGATACGCAGTATTTT; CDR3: CSAYNTDTQYF
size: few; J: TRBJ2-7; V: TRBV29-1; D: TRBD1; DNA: TGCAGCGTTGTCCCGGGACAGGGGACCGAGCAGTACTTC; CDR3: CSVVPGQGTEQYF
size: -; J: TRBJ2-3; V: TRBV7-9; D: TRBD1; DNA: TGTGCCAGCAGCACGTGGACAGGGGTGAGCACAGATACGCAGTATTTT; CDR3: CASSTWTGVSTDTQYF
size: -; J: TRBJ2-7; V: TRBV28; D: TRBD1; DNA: TGTGCCAGCAGCTGGGACAGATCCTACGAGCAGTACTTC; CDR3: CASSWDRSYEQYF
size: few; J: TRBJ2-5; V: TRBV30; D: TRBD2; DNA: TGTGCCTGGAGTCGACTAGCGGGAGGGCCTCGATGGGAGACCCAGTACTTC; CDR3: CAWSRLAGGPRWETQYF
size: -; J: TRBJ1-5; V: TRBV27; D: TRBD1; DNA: TGTGCCAGCAGCCTGGGGACAGGGGGCGGTCAGCCCCAGCATTTT; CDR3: CASSLGTGGGQPQHF
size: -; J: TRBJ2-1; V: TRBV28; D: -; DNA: TGTGCCAGCAGTTTATCCCCGTGGCCTGAGCAGTTCTTC; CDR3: CASSLSPWPEQFF
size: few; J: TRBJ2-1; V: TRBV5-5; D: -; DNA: TGTGCCAGCAGCTTGCTTCCTCAGGATGAGCAGTTCTTC; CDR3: CASSLLPQDEQFF
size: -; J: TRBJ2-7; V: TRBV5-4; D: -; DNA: TGTGCCAGCAGCCTGCAGGGATACGAGCAGTACTTC; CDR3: CASSLQGYEQYF
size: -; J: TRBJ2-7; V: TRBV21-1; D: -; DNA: TGTGCCAGCAGCAAAGCAAACAGCTCCTACGAGCAGTACTTC; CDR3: CASSKANSSYEQYF
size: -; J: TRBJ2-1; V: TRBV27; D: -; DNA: TGTGCCAGCAGTCCCCTGGCGGGGAGCTCCTACAATGAGCAGTTCTTC; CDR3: CASSPLAGSSYNEQFF
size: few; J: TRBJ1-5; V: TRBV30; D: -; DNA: TGTGCCTGGAGTGGAGGGATTTATAGCAATCAGCCCCAGCATTTT; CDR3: CAWSGGIYSNQPQHF
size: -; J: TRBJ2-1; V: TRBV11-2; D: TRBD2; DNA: TGTGCCAGCAGCTTGACTAGCGGGGGGGGAGTGGATGAGCAGTTCTTC; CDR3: CASSLTSGGGVDEQFF
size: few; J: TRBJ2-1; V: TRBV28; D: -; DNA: TGTGCCAGCAGTTTCCCCTGGGGGGGCCGCTGGCTCTTC; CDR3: CASSFPWGGRWLF
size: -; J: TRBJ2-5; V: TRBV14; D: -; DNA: TGTGCCAGCAACGGCGGGATGGTGGAGACCCAGTACTTC; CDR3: CASNGGMVETQYF
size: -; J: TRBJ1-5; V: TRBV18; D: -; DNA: TGTGCCAGCTCACCACGGGCGACAGGCCATAGCAATCAGCCCCAGCATTTT; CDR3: CASSPRATGHSNQPQHF
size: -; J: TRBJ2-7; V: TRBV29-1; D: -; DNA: TGCAGCGCCCGAGTTGATTACGAGCAGTACTTC; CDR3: CSARVDYEQYF
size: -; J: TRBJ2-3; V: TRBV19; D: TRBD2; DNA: TGTGCCAGTAGTATCCAGCGGGAGTGGGATACGCAGTATTTT; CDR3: CASSIQREWDTQYF
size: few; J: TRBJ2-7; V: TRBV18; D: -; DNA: TGTGCCAGCTCACCGGCTAGAGGCTACGAGCAGTACTTC; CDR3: CASSPARGYEQYF
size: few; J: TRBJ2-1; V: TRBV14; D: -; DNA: TGTGCCAGCAGCCCCCGAGGCCTAGCCACTTACAATGAGCAGTTCTTC; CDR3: CASSPRGLATYNEQFF
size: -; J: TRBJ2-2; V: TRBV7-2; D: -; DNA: TGTGCCAGCAGCCGACTTCAGGGAGGGGAGCTGTTTTTT; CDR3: CASSRLQGGELFF
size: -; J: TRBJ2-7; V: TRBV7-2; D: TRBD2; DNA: TGTGCCAGCAGCTCCTTAGCGGGGGGCACCTACGAGCAGTACTTC; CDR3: CASSSLAGGTYEQYF
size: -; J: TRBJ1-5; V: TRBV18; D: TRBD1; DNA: TGTGCCAGCTCACCTCCCGGGACAGAATCCAATCAGCCCCAGCATTTT; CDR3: CASSPPGTESNQPQHF
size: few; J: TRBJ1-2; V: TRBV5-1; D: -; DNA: TGCGCCAGCAGCTTGGAGGTATCAGGCGGCTACACCTTC; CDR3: CASSLEVSGGYTF
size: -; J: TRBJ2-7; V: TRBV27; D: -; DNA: TGTGCCAGCAGACCCGTGGGGGCGCGGTACGAGCAGTACTTC; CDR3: CASRPVGARYEQYF
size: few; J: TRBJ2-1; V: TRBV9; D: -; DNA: TGTGCCAGCAGCGTAGGAGGGCGGGACTACAATGAGCAGTTCTTC; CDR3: CASSVGGRDYNEQFF
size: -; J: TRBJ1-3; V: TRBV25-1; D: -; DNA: TGTGCCAGCAGTCCCTCGGACAGATTTGGAAACACCATATATTTT; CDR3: CASSPSDRFGNTIYF
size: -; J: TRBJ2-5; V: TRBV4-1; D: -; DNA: TGCGCCAGCAGCCAATGGTCGATCGTGGTGGCAGAGACCCAGTACTTC; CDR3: CASSQWSIVVAETQYF
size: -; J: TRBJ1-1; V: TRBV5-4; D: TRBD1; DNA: TGTGCCAGCAGCTTGGACAGGGGTAGCACTGAAGCTTTCTTT; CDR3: CASSLDRGSTEAFF
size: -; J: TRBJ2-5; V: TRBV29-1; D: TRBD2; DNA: TGCAGCGTTGCAGGACTAGCGGGACGGAGTGAGACCCAGTACTTC; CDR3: CSVAGLAGRSETQYF
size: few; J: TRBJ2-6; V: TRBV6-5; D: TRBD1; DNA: TGTGCCAGCACGACAGGGTCTGGGGCCAACGTCCTGACTTTC; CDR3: CASTTGSGANVLTF
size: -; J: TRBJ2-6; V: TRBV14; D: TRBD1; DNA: TGTGCCAGCAGCCAAGAAGGGACAGGGGTAGGGGCCAACGTCCTGACTTTC; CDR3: CASSQEGTGVGANVLTF
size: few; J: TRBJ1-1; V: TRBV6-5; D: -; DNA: TGTGCCAGCAGTTACTCGAGTATGTCGGGGTACACTGAAGCTTTCTTT; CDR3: CASSYSSMSGYTEAFF
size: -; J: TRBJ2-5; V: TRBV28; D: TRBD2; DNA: TGTGCCAGCAGTTCTCAAGCGGGAGTTGGGGAGACCCAGTACTTC; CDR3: CASSSQAGVGETQYF
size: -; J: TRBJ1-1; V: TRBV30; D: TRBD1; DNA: TGTGCCTCCTCACAGGGGCGTATCACTGAAGCTTTCTTT; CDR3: CASSQGRITEAFF
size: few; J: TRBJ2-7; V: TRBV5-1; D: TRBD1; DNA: TGCGCCAGCAGCCGGGTGGGACAGGGCACCTACGAGCAGTACTTC; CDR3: CASSRVGQGTYEQYF
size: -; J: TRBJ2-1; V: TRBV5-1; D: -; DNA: TGCGCCAGCAGCTTAGACGGGATCTCCTACAATGAGCAGTTCTTC; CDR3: CASSLDGISYNEQFF
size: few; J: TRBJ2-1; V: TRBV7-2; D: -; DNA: TGTGCCAGCAGTTATTACAATGAGCAGTTCTTC; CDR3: CASSYYNEQFF
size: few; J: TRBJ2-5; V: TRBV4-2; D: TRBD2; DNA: TGTGCCAGCAGCCAGATACTAGCGGAGGGAGGGGAGACCCAGTACTTC; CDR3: CASSQILAEGGETQYF
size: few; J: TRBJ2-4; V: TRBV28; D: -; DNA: TGTGCCAGCAGTTTGGGGCAGCCACTAGCCAAAAACATTCAGTACTTC; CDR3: CASSLGQPLAKNIQYF
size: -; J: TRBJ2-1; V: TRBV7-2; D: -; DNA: TGTGCCAGCAGCTTAGACGGCGGGCCGGGGAATGAGCAGTTCTTC; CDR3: CASSLDGGPGNEQFF
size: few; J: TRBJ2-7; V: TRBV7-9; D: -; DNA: TGTGCCAGCAGCTCCTCCCTACAAGTAGCTAGCGAGCAGTACTTC; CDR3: CASSSSLQVASEQYF
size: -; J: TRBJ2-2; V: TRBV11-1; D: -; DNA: TGTGCCAGCAGCATTTCGGACACCGGGGAGCTGTTTTTT; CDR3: CASSISDTGELFF
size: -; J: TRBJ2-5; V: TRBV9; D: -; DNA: TGTGCCAGCAGCGTAGGTAGCGCGAGGGTAGAGACCCAGTACTTC; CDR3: CASSVGSARVETQYF